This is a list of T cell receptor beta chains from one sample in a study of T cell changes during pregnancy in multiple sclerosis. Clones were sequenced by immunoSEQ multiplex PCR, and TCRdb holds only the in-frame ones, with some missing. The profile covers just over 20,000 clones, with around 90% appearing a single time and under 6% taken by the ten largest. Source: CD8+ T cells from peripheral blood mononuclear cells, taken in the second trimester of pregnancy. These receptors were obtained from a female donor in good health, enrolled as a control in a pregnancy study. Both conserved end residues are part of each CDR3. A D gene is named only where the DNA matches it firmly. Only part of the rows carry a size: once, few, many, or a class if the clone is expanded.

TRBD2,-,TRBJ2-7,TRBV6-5,CASSQTLAGVYEQYF
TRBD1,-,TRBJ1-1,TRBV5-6,CASRTQGAGGTEAFF
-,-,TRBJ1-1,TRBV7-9,CASRTSENTEAFF
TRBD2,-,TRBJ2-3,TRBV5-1,CASSASSGSSTDTQYF
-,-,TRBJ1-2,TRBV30,CAWSVLQGHTPNYGYTF
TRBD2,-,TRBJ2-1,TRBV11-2,CASSLAPLAGGLGNEQFF
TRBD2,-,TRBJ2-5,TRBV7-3,CASSLPSRTSGRTETQYF
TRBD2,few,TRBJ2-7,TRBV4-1,CASSAVAGASYEQYF
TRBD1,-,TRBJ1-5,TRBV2,CASSSNRGNQPQHF
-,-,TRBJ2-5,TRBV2,CASSEEGRPETQYF
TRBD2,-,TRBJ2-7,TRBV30,CAWSAGTSFYEQYF
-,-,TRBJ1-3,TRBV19,CASSDMDKYGNTIYF
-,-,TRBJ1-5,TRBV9,CASSVAGGQPQHF
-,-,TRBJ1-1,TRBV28,CASSLAIWNTEAFF
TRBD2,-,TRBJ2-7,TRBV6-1,CASSEELAGSHEQYF
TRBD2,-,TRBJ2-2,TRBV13,CASSMGGTSGSTGELFF
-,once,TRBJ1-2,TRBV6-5,CASSRGQTLYGYTF
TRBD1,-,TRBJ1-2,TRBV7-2,CASSPGTGSGYGYTF
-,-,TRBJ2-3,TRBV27,CASSSHRRPLTGDTQYF
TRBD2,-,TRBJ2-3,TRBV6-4,CASSDSGGRGTDTQYF
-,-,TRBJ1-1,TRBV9,CASSVQVGVAEAFF
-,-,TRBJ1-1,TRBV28,CASSFFGEAFF
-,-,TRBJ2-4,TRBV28,CASSLSLAKNIQYF
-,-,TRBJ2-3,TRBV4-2,CASSQDSARGGDTQYF
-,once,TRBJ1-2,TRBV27,CASSWPGRTF
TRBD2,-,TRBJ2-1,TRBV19,CASSIETSGSSEQFF
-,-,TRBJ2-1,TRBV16,CASSQSRVNEQFF
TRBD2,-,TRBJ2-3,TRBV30,CAWNPSGSLAGPFTDTQYF
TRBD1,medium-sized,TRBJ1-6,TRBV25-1,CASSGDRDNSPLHF
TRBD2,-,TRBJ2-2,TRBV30,CAYGTSRTGELFF
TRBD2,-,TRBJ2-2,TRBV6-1,CASSEARTSGSSGELFF
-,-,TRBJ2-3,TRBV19,CASRGSREIGTDTQYF
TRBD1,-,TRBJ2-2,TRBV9,CASSPQGQMNTGELFF
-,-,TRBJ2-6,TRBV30,CAWSVGLSGANVLTF
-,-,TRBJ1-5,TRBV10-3,CAISERGTPIWNQPQHF
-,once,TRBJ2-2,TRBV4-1,CASSPGQGLTGELFF
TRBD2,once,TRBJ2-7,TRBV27,CASSLGGSSYEQYF
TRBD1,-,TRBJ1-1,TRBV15,CATSRGQGMTEAFF
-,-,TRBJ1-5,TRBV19,CASRQGGQPQHF
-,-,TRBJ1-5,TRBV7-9,CASSPGGYQPQHF
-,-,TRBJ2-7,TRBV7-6,CASSLAMGQSGEQYF
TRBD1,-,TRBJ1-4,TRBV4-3,CASSQDPGQGSEKLFF